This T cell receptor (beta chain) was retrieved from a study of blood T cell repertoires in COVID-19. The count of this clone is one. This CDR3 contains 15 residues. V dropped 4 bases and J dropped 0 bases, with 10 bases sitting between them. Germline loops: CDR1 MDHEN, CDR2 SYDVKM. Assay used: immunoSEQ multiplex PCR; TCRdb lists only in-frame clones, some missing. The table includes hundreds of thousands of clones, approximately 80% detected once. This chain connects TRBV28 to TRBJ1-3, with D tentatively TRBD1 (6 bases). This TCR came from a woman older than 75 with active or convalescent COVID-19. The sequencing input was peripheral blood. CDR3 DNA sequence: TGTGCCAGCAGTTCCACAGGGTACTCTGGAAACACCATATATTTT. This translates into CASSSTGYSGNTIYF. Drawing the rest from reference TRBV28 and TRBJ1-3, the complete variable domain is DVKVTQSSRYLVKRTGEKVFLECVQDMDHENMFWYRQDPGLGLRLIYFSYDVKMKEKGDIPEGYSVSREKKERFSLILESASTNQTSMYLCASSSTGYSGNTIYFGEGSWLTVV.